One sample yielded the 16 T cell receptor beta chains listed below, sequenced in a study of blood T cell repertoires in COVID-19. Assay used: immunoSEQ multiplex PCR; TCRdb lists only in-frame clones, some missing. The top ten clones hold 11% of a sample with about 260,000 clones, 85% to 90% of them seen once. Material: peripheral blood. Source of these receptors: a young woman with COVID-19, enrolled during active disease.

Comment on this clone: The sample carries other DNA sequences with the same CDR3. The chain couples TRBV18 to TRBJ2-7, with D hard to call. The germline V gene has CDR1 KGHSH and CDR2 LQKENI. The CDR3 consists of 12 residues. V was clipped by 6 bases and J by 3 bases, with 9 bases between them. CDR3 protein: CASSPTDYEQYF. The CDR3 nucleotides read TGTGCCAGCTCTCCGACTGACTACGAGCAGTACTTC. The entire variable domain, with the rest obtained from reference TRBV18 and TRBJ2-7, is as follows: NAGVMQNPRHLVRRRGQEARLRCSPMKGHSHVYWYRQLPEEGLKFMVYLQKENIIDESGMPKERFSAEFPKEGPSILRIQQVVRGDSAAYFCASSPTDYEQYFGPGTRLTVT.

The chain employs TRBV2 and TRBJ2-7; D is possibly TRBD2 (5 bases). CDR3 length: 12 residues. V lost 6 bases and J 5 bases, leaving 11 bases between the germline ends. CDR1 and CDR2 from the germline V gene are SNHLY and FYNNEI. Here the CDR3 reads CASSLTRDEQYF. CDR3 sequence (DNA): TGTGCCAGCAGCCTCACTAGAGACGAGCAGTACTTC.

J is TRBJ1-3 and V is TRBV13, with 7 nucleotides matching TRBD1. J was trimmed by 6 bases and V by 11 bases; bases with no gene match: 7. The CDR3 sequence is 12 residues long. Germline V gives CDR1 PRHDT, CDR2 FYEKMQ (reference sequence). The CDR3 loop reads CASTRGENTIYF. The DNA for the CDR3 is TGTGCCTCGACCAGGGGGGAAAACACCATATATTTT.

Of note for this clone: Mismatch with germline at one junction end may stem from a read error. The chain couples TRBV7-7 to TRBJ1-5; TRBD1 matches at 8 bases. CDR3 length equals 13 residues. Germline-derived CDR1 and CDR2 are SSHAT and FNYEAQ (reference sequence). The CDR3 region has the DNA TGTGCTAGCAGCTTAGACAGGGGTCAGCCCCAGCATTTT. This codes for CASSLDRGQPQHF.

The rearrangement joins TRBV28 to TRBJ1-2; 7 nucleotides match TRBD1. Germline V gene lookup returns CDR1 MDHEN and CDR2 SYDVKM. Trimming removed 10 bases from V and 8 bases from J; junction bases left unmatched: 13. This CDR3 spans 13 amino acids. The CDR3 here is CATERQGPGGYTF. Here the CDR3 DNA reads TGTGCCACCGAGCGACAGGGCCCCGGGGGCTACACCTTC.

J is TRBJ2-1 and V is TRBV28; 7 bases line up with TRBD1. The junction had 20 bases not matched to a gene; V was cut back by 8 bases and J by 10 bases. Germline V gene lookup returns CDR1 MDHEN and CDR2 SYDVKM. CDR3 length: 16 amino acids. The CDR3 loop reads CASAARQGVRSHEQFF. CDR3 in DNA: TGTGCCAGCGCCGCCCGGCAGGGGGTGAGGTCCCACGAGCAGTTCTTC.

This clone was found once. The chain employs TRBV30 and TRBJ2-6; 8 bases agree with TRBD2. The CDR3 length is 18 residues. The V and J ends lost 0 bases and 0 bases, in that order; junction bases with no gene match: 7. Per germline, CDR1 GTSNPN and CDR2 SVGIG (reference sequence). CDR3 sequence: CAWSVGAGVLSGANVLTF. The DNA for the CDR3 is TGTGCCTGGAGTGTAGGAGCGGGAGTCCTCTCTGGGGCCAACGTCCTGACTTTC.

The V gene is TRBV28, the J gene TRBJ2-7; tentatively, D is TRBD2 (5 bases). The V and J ends lost 0 bases and 1 base respectively, with 10 bases between them. This CDR3 spans 15 amino acids. Germline loops: CDR1 MDHEN, CDR2 SYDVKM. CDR3 region: CASSLWGERSYEQYF. The CDR3 bases are TGTGCCAGCAGTTTATGGGGAGAGAGGTCCTACGAGCAGTACTTC. Combining the CDR3 with reference TRBV28 and TRBJ2-7 gives the whole variable domain DVKVTQSSRYLVKRTGEKVFLECVQDMDHENMFWYRQDPGLGLRLIYFSYDVKMKEKGDIPEGYSVSREKKERFSLILESASTNQTSMYLCASSLWGERSYEQYFGPGTRLTVT.

The CDR3 is CASSYFSGRSYEQYF. Here the CDR3 DNA reads TGTGCCAGCAGTTACTTTAGCGGGAGGTCCTACGAGCAGTACTTC. The chain combines TRBV6-5 with TRBJ2-7; TRBD2 agrees at 10 bases. Germline V CDR1 and CDR2: MNHEY, SVGAGI. J gave up 1 base and V 1 base, and 1 base lay outside the gene matches. This CDR3 has 15 residues.

CDR3 DNA sequence: TGTGCCAGCACCAAGGGGGCTAGCGGGATACAAGAGACCCAGTACTTC. Encoded protein: CASTKGASGIQETQYF. This chain joins TRBV7-9 and TRBJ2-5; 9 positions match TRBD2. The CDR3 consists of 16 residues. CDR1 is SEHNR and CDR2 is FQNEAQ in the germline V gene (reference sequence). V was clipped by 7 bases and J by 2 bases; unmatched bases: 11. Based on the CDR3 plus reference TRBV7-9 and TRBJ2-5, the full variable domain is DTGVSQNPRHKITKRGQNVTFRCDPISEHNRLYWYRQTLGQGPEFLTYFQNEAQLEKSRLLSDRFSAERPKGSFSTLEIQRTEQGDSAMYLCASTKGASGIQETQYFGPGTRLLVL.

This clone was detected a few times. The chain recombines TRBV4-1 with TRBJ2-1; the match to TRBD2 covers 8 bases. The CDR3 extends over 17 amino acids. Trimming took 3 bases from V and 5 from J; bases not matched to a gene: 12. The germline CDR1 and CDR2 sequences are MGHRA and YSYEKL. In DNA form, the CDR3 reads TGCGCCAGCAGCCACGCGAGGGACGGGAGGGCTAACAATGAGCAGTTCTTC. Amino acids: CASSHARDGRANNEQFF.

The V gene is TRBV28, the J gene TRBJ2-5, with D tentatively TRBD1 (6 bases). This CDR3 has 14 amino acids. Trimming took 3 bases from V and 4 from J, leaving 12 bases between them. CDR1 and CDR2 (germline): MDHEN, SYDVKM. This chain's CDR3 is CASSFLGALETQYF. The CDR3 nucleotides read TGTGCCAGCAGTTTTCTGGGGGCCCTAGAGACCCAGTACTTC. Using reference TRBV28 and TRBJ2-5 for the parts outside the CDR3, the full variable domain is DVKVTQSSRYLVKRTGEKVFLECVQDMDHENMFWYRQDPGLGLRLIYFSYDVKMKEKGDIPEGYSVSREKKERFSLILESASTNQTSMYLCASSFLGALETQYFGPGTRLLVL.

The chain couples TRBV28 to TRBJ2-3; D is unresolved. CDR3 length: 12 amino acids. The germline V gene encodes CDR1 MDHEN and CDR2 SYDVKM. V was clipped by 6 bases and J by 9 bases, with 13 bases between them. The CDR3 coding sequence is TGTGCCAGCAGCACCCCCGTGAGCACGCAGTATTTT. It codes for CASSTPVSTQYF.

The chain has TRBV19 and TRBJ2-5; D unclear. Between the trimmed V and J ends, which lost 1 base and 7 bases, there was a span of 16 bases. The CDR3 is 15 amino acids. CDR1 and CDR2 from the germline V gene are LNHDA and SQIVND (reference sequence). This CDR3 reads CASSIGGRLPTTQYF. DNA for the CDR3: TGTGCCAGTAGTATAGGTGGCAGACTCCCAACGACCCAGTACTTC.

As for this clone: Different DNA sequences within this sample yield the same CDR3. The chain joins TRBV15 to TRBJ2-7; TRBD1 matches at 8 bases. CDR1 and CDR2 (germline): LNHNV, YYDKDF (reference sequence). This CDR3 contains 15 residues. The junction had 3 bases not matched to a gene; V was cut back by 0 bases and J by 2 bases. The CDR3 DNA sequence: TGTGCCACCAGCAGAGACAGGGGGCTTACCTACGAGCAGTACTTC. Protein sequence: CATSRDRGLTYEQYF.

The V call is TRBV19, the J call TRBJ2-7, with 8 nucleotides matching TRBD1. CDR1 is LNHDA and CDR2 is SQIVND in the germline V gene (reference sequence). The CDR3 is 12 amino acids. With V trimmed by 9 bases and J by 5 bases, 6 bases remained unmatched. CDR3 region: CARLRDRNEQYF. CDR3 nucleotide sequence: TGTGCCAGACTCCGGGACAGGAACGAGCAGTACTTC.